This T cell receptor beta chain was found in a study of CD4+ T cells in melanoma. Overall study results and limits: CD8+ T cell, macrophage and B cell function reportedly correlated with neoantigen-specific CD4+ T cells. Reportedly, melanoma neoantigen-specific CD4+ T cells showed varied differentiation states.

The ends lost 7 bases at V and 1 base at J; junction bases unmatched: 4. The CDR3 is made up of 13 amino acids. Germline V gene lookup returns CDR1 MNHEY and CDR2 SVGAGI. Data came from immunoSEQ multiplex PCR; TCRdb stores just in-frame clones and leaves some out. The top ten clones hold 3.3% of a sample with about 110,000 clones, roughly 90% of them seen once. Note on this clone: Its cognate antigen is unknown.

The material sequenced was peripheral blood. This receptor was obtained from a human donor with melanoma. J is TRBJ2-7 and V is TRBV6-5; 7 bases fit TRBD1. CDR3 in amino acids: CASTTGQSYEQYF. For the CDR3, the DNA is TGTGCCAGCACCACGGGACAGTCCTACGAGCAGTACTTC.